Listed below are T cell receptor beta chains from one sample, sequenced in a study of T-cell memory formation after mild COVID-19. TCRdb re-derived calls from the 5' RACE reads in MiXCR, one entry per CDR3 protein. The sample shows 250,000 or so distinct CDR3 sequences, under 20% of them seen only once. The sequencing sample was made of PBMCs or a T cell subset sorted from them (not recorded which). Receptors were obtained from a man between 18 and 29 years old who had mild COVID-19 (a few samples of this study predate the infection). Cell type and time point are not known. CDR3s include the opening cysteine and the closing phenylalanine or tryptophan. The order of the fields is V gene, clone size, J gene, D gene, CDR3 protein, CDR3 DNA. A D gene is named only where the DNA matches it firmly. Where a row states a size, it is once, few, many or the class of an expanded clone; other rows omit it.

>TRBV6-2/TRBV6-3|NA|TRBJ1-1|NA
CASGDSRAFF
TGTGCCAGCGGGGACTCCCGAGCTTTCTTT
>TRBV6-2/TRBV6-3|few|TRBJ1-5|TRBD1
CASSYGNRPGRGILDQPQHF
TGTGCCAGCAGTTACGGAAATAGGCCCGGCAGGGGGATATTGGATCAGCCCCAGCATTTT
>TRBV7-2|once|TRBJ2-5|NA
CASSVPLGETQYF
TGTGCCAGCAGCGTCCCATTGGGGGAGACCCAGTACTTC
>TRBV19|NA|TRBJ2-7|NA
CASSIPQSQGESYEQYF
TGTGCCAGTAGTATCCCCCAGTCGCAGGGAGAATCTTACGAGCAGTACTTC
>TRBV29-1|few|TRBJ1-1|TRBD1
CSAFGQGTAEAFF
TGCAGCGCCTTCGGACAGGGAACGGCTGAAGCTTTCTTT
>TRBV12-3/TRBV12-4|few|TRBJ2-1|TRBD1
CASTRTGNYNEQFF
TGTGCCAGCACCCGGACAGGGAATTACAATGAGCAGTTCTTC
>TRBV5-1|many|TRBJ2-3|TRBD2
CASSGLAGGHGDTQYF
TGCGCCAGCAGCGGTCTAGCGGGGGGGCACGGAGATACGCAGTATTTT
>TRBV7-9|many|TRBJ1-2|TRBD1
CASSLGRLRDSNYGYTF
TGTGCCAGCAGCTTAGGGCGGCTTAGGGACAGCAACTATGGCTACACCTTC
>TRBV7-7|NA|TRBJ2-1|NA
CASSLDQGSYNEQFF
TGTGCTAGCAGCTTAGATCAGGGCTCCTACAATGAGCAGTTCTTC
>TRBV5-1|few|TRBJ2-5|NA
CASSAQGGAEETQYF
TGCGCCAGCAGCGCCCAAGGCGGGGCCGAAGAGACCCAGTACTTC
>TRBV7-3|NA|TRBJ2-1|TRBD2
CASSRTSRDSYNEQFF
TGTGCCAGCAGCCGGACTAGCCGGGACTCTTACAATGAGCAGTTCTTC
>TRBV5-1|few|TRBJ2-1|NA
CASSSEPQYNEQFF
TGCGCCAGCAGCTCCGAACCCCAGTACAATGAGCAGTTCTTC